This T cell receptor (beta chain) was profiled in a study of a mutant IDH1 vaccine in newly diagnosed glioma. Time point specified: week 23, last vaccination. Each vaccine dose was 300 ug of mutant IDH1 20-mer peptide, with topical imiquimod. With regard to this clone: The antigen is not known.

Measured with immunoSEQ multiplex PCR; TCRdb has only the in-frame clones, and not every one. The sample includes about 67,000 clones, under 90% of them seen just once. The CDR3 loop spans 20 amino acids. The ends lost 4 bases at V and 0 bases at J; junction bases unmatched: 14. Per the germline V gene, CDR1 is SGDLS and CDR2 is YYNGEE. This sequence originates from a man aged 18 to 29 with glioma. The J gene is TRBJ2-2, the V gene TRBV9, with 11 bases lining up with TRBD2. This sample comprised PBMCs, obtained from a glioma patient whose treatment included an IDH1 peptide vaccine. The CDR3 DNA reads TGTGCCAGCAGCACCCGGACAGGGCGACTAGCGGGGACGAACACCGGGGAGCTGTTTTTT. As protein: CASSTRTGRLAGTNTGELFF. Full variable domain (rest looked up from reference TRBV9 and TRBJ2-2): DSGVTQTPKHLITATGQRVTLRCSPRSGDLSVYWYQQSLDQGLQFLIQYYNGEERAKGNILERFSAQQFPDLHSELNLSSLELGDSALYFCASSTRTGRLAGTNTGELFFGEGSRLTVL.